This is a list of T cell receptor beta chains from one sample in a study of TIL therapy for anti-PD-1-resistant metastatic lung cancer. Clones were sequenced by immunoSEQ multiplex PCR, and TCRdb holds only the in-frame ones, with some missing. The table has 25,000 to 30,000 clones, 55% to 80% seen once. The input for sequencing was tumor tissue, taken at baseline. These receptors originate from a person aged 25-85 years with non-small cell lung cancer. Both conserved end residues are part of each CDR3. Each record gives: clone size, D gene, V gene, J gene, CDR3 length, CDR3 DNA, CDR3 protein. The D gene is left open where the match is weak. Where a row states a size, it is once, few, many or the class of an expanded clone; other rows omit it.

abundance: NA
d_gene: NA
v_gene: TRBV27
j_gene: TRBJ2-1
len: 17
CDR3nt: TGTGCCAGCAGTTTGGATCATATGCCAGGGGCCTACAATGAGCAGTTCTTC
CDR3aa: CASSLDHMPGAYNEQFF

abundance: NA
d_gene: TRBD2
v_gene: TRBV4-1
j_gene: TRBJ2-3
len: 18
CDR3nt: TGCGCCAGCAGCCAAGAGTCTTCAAGCGGGGGGGCGGCAGATACGCAGTATTTT
CDR3aa: CASSQESSSGGAADTQYF

abundance: NA
d_gene: TRBD2
v_gene: TRBV7-8
j_gene: TRBJ2-5
len: 16
CDR3nt: TGTGCCAGCAGCTTAGTAGGCCTAGCGGGGGGAGAGACCCAGTACTTC
CDR3aa: CASSLVGLAGGETQYF

abundance: once
d_gene: NA
v_gene: TRBV4-1
j_gene: TRBJ2-7
len: 13
CDR3nt: TGCGCCAGCAGCCAAGTGCCAGTGGACGAGCAGTACTTC
CDR3aa: CASSQVPVDEQYF

abundance: few
d_gene: TRBD2
v_gene: TRBV6-4
j_gene: TRBJ2-3
len: 15
CDR3nt: TGTGCCAGCAGTCCCTTAGCGGGGGACACAGATACGCAGTATTTT
CDR3aa: CASSPLAGDTDTQYF

abundance: NA
d_gene: NA
v_gene: TRBV5-1
j_gene: TRBJ1-2
len: 12
CDR3nt: TGCGCCAGCAGCTCAGGTGAGGGCGGCTACACCTTC
CDR3aa: CASSSGEGGYTF

abundance: NA
d_gene: NA
v_gene: TRBV7-2
j_gene: TRBJ1-6
len: 14
CDR3nt: TGTGCCAGCAGCTTATCAGGGGAGAATTCACCCCTCCACTTT
CDR3aa: CASSLSGENSPLHF

abundance: NA
d_gene: NA
v_gene: TRBV6-6
j_gene: TRBJ1-2
len: 13
CDR3nt: TGTGCCAGCAGTTACTCGGACAACTATGGCTACACCTTC
CDR3aa: CASSYSDNYGYTF

abundance: few
d_gene: TRBD1
v_gene: TRBV15
j_gene: TRBJ1-2
len: 14
CDR3nt: TGTGCCACCAGCACACGAAAGACAGGGGATGGCTACACCTTC
CDR3aa: CATSTRKTGDGYTF

abundance: NA
d_gene: TRBD1
v_gene: TRBV30
j_gene: TRBJ1-6
len: 14
CDR3nt: TGTGCCTGGAGAGGCACAGGGGACAATTCACCCCTCCACTTT
CDR3aa: CAWRGTGDNSPLHF

abundance: NA
d_gene: TRBD1
v_gene: TRBV11-3
j_gene: TRBJ1-2
len: 15
CDR3nt: TGTGCCAGCAGCTTCGACTACCCGACAGGGTTTGACTACACCTTC
CDR3aa: CASSFDYPTGFDYTF

abundance: NA
d_gene: TRBD2
v_gene: TRBV7-6
j_gene: TRBJ2-1
len: 17
CDR3nt: TGTGCCAGCAGCCAGGATAGCGGGGGGTATGTTGGCAATGAGCAGTTCTTC
CDR3aa: CASSQDSGGYVGNEQFF

abundance: NA
d_gene: TRBD1
v_gene: TRBV10-3
j_gene: TRBJ2-3
len: 17
CDR3nt: TGTGCCATCAGTGACCTGACAGGGAATCCTCACACAGATACGCAGTATTTT
CDR3aa: CAISDLTGNPHTDTQYF

abundance: once
d_gene: NA
v_gene: TRBV30
j_gene: TRBJ1-3
len: 14
CDR3nt: TGTGCCTGGAGTATCGGGGGTGACGGAAACACCATATATTTT
CDR3aa: CAWSIGGDGNTIYF

abundance: NA
d_gene: NA
v_gene: TRBV7-2
j_gene: TRBJ2-3
len: 13
CDR3nt: TGTGCCAGCTGCCGGGGAAACACAGATACGCAGTATTTT
CDR3aa: CASCRGNTDTQYF

abundance: medium-sized
d_gene: NA
v_gene: TRBV29-1
j_gene: TRBJ1-6
len: 13
CDR3nt: TGCAGCGTTAGAGACAGTTATAATTCACCCCTCCACTTT
CDR3aa: CSVRDSYNSPLHF

abundance: NA
d_gene: TRBD1
v_gene: TRBV30
j_gene: TRBJ2-7
len: 15
CDR3nt: TGTGCCTGGAGTGCCATTGGACAGGGAGAACCTAAGCAGTACTTC
CDR3aa: CAWSAIGQGEPKQYF

abundance: NA
d_gene: NA
v_gene: TRBV6-5
j_gene: TRBJ1-2
len: 14
CDR3nt: TGTGCCAGCAGTTACATCGACAGGAACTATGGCTACACCTTC
CDR3aa: CASSYIDRNYGYTF

abundance: NA
d_gene: TRBD1
v_gene: TRBV14
j_gene: TRBJ2-7
len: 15
CDR3nt: TGTGCCAGCAGCCCGTTTGGGGACAGGGACTACGAGCAGTACTTC
CDR3aa: CASSPFGDRDYEQYF

abundance: NA
d_gene: NA
v_gene: TRBV4-1
j_gene: TRBJ2-7
len: 16
CDR3nt: TGCGCCAGCAGCCAAGAGGCGAGGGGGGGATACTACGAGCAGTACTTC
CDR3aa: CASSQEARGGYYEQYF

abundance: few
d_gene: NA
v_gene: TRBV9
j_gene: TRBJ1-2
len: 14
CDR3nt: TGTGCCAGCATCCCCTACGAAAGTAGCTATGGCTACACCTTC
CDR3aa: CASIPYESSYGYTF

abundance: few
d_gene: NA
v_gene: TRBV4-2
j_gene: TRBJ1-2
len: 15
CDR3nt: TGTGCCAGCAGCCATCTCGGGACACGGATACTAAGCTACACCTTC
CDR3aa: CASSHLGTRILSYTF